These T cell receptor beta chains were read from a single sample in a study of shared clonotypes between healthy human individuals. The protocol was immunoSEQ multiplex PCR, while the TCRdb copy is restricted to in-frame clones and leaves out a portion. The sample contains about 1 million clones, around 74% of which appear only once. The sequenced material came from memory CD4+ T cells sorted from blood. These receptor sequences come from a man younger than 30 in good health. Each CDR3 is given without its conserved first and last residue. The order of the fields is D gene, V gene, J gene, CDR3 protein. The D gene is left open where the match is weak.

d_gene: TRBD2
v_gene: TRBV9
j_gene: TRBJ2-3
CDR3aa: ASSVAPLTSGREGTDTQY

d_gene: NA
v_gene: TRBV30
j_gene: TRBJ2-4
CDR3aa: AWSTTANIQY

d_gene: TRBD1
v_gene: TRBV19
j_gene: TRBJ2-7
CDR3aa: ASRETGRYEQY

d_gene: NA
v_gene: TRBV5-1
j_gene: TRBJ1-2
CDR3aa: ASSSQGSGYT

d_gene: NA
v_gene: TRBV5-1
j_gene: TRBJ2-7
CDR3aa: ASNPLGDKDEQY

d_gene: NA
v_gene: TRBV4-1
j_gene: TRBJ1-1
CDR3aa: ASSHPGRQNTEAF

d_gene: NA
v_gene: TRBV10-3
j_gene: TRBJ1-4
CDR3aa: AISPGLVNEKLF

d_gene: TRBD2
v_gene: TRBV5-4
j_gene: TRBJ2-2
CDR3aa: ASSLLLAGTGELF

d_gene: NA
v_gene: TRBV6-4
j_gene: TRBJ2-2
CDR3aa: ASSVNRNTGELF

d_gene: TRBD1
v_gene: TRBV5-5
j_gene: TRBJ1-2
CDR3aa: ATHDPTGPYGYT

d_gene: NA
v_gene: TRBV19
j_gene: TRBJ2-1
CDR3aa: ASSMMGPGVNEQF

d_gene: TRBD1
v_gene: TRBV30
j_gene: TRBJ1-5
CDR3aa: AWSRDSNQPQH

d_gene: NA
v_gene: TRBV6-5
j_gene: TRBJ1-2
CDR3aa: ASSYRVGGASGYT

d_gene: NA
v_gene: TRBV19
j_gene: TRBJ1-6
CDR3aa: ASSIVGRNSPLH

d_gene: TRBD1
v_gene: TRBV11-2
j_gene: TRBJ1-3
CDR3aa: ASSLSRDRGATSGNTIY

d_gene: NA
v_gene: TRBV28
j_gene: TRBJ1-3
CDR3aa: ASSSRRPGRVGTIY

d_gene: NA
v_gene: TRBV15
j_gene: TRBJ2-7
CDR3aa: ATSRGGTSYEQY

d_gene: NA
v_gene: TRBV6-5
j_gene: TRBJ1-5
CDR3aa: ASSYSAGSNQPQH

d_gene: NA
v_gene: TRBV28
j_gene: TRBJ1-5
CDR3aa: ASSLRVGLGSNQPQH

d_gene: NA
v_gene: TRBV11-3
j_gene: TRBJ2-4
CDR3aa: ASSLGGNIQY

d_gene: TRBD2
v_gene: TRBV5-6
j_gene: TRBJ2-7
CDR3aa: ASSPRGLGRVGIHEQY

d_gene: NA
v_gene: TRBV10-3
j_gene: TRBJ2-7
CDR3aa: AISDVGQGEYEQY

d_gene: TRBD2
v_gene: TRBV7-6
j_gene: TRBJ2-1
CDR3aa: ASSPTSGLNLEQF

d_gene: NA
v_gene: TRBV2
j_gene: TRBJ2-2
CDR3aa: ASSRDTYTGELF

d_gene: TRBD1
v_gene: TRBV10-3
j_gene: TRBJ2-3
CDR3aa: ATTTGVGTDTQY

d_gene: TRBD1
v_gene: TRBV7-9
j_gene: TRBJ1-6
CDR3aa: ASSGQGSSPLH

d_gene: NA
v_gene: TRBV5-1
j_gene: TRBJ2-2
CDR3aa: ASSPRNTGELF

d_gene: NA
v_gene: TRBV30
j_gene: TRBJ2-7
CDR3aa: AWSVISRDSYEQY

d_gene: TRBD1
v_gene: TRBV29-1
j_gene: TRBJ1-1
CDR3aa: SVLDRVGEAF

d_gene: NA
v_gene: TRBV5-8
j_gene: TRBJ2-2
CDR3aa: ASSFWGRNTGELF

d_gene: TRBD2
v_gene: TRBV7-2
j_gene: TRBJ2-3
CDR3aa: ASSPTSGRASATQY

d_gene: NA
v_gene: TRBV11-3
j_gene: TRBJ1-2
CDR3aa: ASSLDQGGSGYT

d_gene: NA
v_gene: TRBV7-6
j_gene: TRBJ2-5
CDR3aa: ASSDRRETQY

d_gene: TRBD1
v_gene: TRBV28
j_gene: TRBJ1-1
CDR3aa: ASSLPGQGSTEAF

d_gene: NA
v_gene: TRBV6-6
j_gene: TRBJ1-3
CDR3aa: ASTRPSSGNTIY

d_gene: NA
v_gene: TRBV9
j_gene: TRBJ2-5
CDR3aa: ASSVEAQETQY

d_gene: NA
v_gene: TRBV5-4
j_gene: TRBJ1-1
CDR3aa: ASSTTGTTLNTEAF

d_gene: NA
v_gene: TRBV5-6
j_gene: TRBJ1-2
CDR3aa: ASSWIEGSYGYT

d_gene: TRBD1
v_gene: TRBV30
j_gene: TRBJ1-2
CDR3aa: AWTIGTGAIYGYT

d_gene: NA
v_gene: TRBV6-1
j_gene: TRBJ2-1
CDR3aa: ASRTTDLQQF

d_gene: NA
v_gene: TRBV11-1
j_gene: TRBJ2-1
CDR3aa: ASSPNGGPYNEQF

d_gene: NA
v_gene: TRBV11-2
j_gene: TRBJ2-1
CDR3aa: ASSLERKYNEQF